These 10 T cell receptor beta chains were all obtained from the same sample, sequenced in a study of cytomegalovirus exposure and HLA in healthy donors (dated by TCRdb to about 2017). Receptor amplification or capture employed the immunoSEQ multiplex PCR assay. For the multiplex PCR, a mixture combining 60 forward primers for TCR Vbeta segments and 13 reverse primers for TCR Jbeta segments was used. Entries here come from immuneACCESS through TCRdb and include only in-frame sequences with V and J called. Some clones fail to appear in such tables; in the studies checked, an unresolved V gene covers under half of the shortfall, and the cause of the remainder is unknown. The sample table contains 150,000 to 200,000 clones; only one count was recorded for 84% of them. 4.8% of the sample is taken by the ten largest. Sequencing input: PBMCs. These receptors all come from a girl aged 10 to 17 in good health and CMV-seropositive.

This chain uses TRBV2 with TRBJ2-3, with 13 bases identical to TRBD2. Per germline, CDR1 SNHLY and CDR2 FYNNEI. The CDR3 is 16 amino acids. V lost 5 bases and J lost 3; bases outside the gene matches: 5. CDR3 protein: CASSRTSGGGTDTQYF. Here the CDR3 DNA reads TGTGCCAGCAGTAGGACTAGCGGGGGAGGGACAGATACGCAGTATTTT.

The chain uses TRBV6-1 and TRBJ2-7, with 10 bases matching TRBD1. This CDR3 has 14 amino acids. CDR1 and CDR2 (germline): MNHNS, SASEGT. The J segment lost 6 bases and the V segment lost 4 bases, leaving 6 bases of the junction unmatched. The CDR3 nucleotides are TGTGCCAGCAGTGCACCGGGACAGGGGACCGAGCAGTACTTC. Translation: CASSAPGQGTEQYF.

The chain combines TRBV5-6 with TRBJ1-1; 11 bases line up with TRBD1. The germline V gene encodes CDR1 SGHDT and CDR2 YYEEEE. CDR3 size: 18 residues. Germline trimming cut 0 bases from V and 0 bases from J; bases unmatched to any gene: 7. The CDR3 sequence: CASSLATGQGALNTEAFF. The CDR3 bases are TGTGCCAGCAGCTTGGCCACTGGACAGGGGGCCCTGAACACTGAAGCTTTCTTT.

The chain links TRBV15 to TRBJ1-2, with TRBD1 matching over 10 bases. Germline CDR1 reads LNHNV; CDR2 reads YYDKDF (reference sequence). After removal of 5 bases from V and 4 bases from J, the junction contained 7 bases not matched to a gene. The CDR3 extends over 15 amino acids. As DNA, the CDR3 is TGTGCCACCAGCGAAGGACAGGGGGGCCCCTATGGCTACACCTTC. Translating it yields CATSEGQGGPYGYTF.

The CDR3 coding sequence is TGTGCCAGTAGCGAGGACCTACAGGGGGCACGGGCCTATGGCTACACCTTC. The encoded protein is CASSEDLQGARAYGYTF. The rearrangement links TRBV19 to TRBJ1-2; 9 nucleotides align to TRBD1. The CDR3 loop spans 17 amino acids. Trimming cost V 6 bases and J 4 bases; bases outside gene matches: 15. Per germline, CDR1 LNHDA and CDR2 SQIVND (reference sequence).

The chain employs TRBV5-1 and TRBJ2-7; D is possibly TRBD1 (5 bases). Trimming shortened V by 4 bases and J by 0 bases, and 17 bases separated the two germline ends. Germline V lookup: CDR1 SGHRS, CDR2 YFSETQ. CDR3 size: 16 residues. The CDR3 DNA sequence: TGCGCCAGCAGCCAGGATCCCCAGGGATCCTCCTACGAGCAGTACTTC. This translates into CASSQDPQGSSYEQYF.

This clone came up once. The rearrangement links TRBV6-5 to TRBJ1-3, with D tentatively TRBD1 (6 bases). Germline CDR1 MNHEY, CDR2 SVGAGI. The CDR3 consists of 15 residues. Trimming left V 6 bases short and J 3 bases short, with 15 bases between. The CDR3 protein is CASSRGQWNGNTIYF. CDR3 coding DNA: TGTGCCAGCAGCCGGGGACAATGGAATGGAAACACCATATATTTT.

The gene calls are TRBV5-4 and TRBJ2-5, with D perhaps matching TRBD2 (7 bases). CDR1 and CDR2 from the germline V gene are SGHNT and YYREEE (reference sequence). The germline V and J ends were trimmed by 2 bases and 5 bases, with 13 bases remaining between them. The CDR3 runs to 14 residues. DNA of the CDR3: TGTGCCAGCAGCTTTGGGGGGGCAGGTGAGACCCAGTACTTC. Translated, it gives CASSFGGAGETQYF. Using reference TRBV5-4 and TRBJ2-5 for the parts outside the CDR3, the full variable domain is ETGVTQSPTHLIKTRGQQVTLRCSSQSGHNTVSWYQQALGQGPQFIFQYYREEENGRGNFPPRFSGLQFPNYSSELNVNALELDDSALYLCASSFGGAGETQYFGPGTRLLVL.

The CDR3, as DNA: TGTGCCAGCAGCGTAGAACCAGGTGGGGCTCGGGAGCAGTACTTC. Residues: CASSVEPGGAREQYF. The chain employs TRBV9 and TRBJ2-7; tentatively, D is TRBD1 (5 bases). The length of the CDR3 is 15 residues. The germline CDR1 and CDR2 sequences are SGDLS and YYNGEE. Trimming left V 0 bases short and J 7 bases short, with 17 bases between.

The chain couples TRBV6-6 to TRBJ2-2; D ambiguous. CDR1 and CDR2 from the germline V gene are MNHNY and SVGAGI (reference sequence). Trimming took off 2 bases at V and 0 bases at J, with 7 bases between the two ends. This CDR3 is 15 amino acids long. CDR3 nucleotide sequence: TGTGCCAGCAGTTACGCGGCAGCGAACACCGGGGAGCTGTTTTTT. It yields the protein CASSYAAANTGELFF.